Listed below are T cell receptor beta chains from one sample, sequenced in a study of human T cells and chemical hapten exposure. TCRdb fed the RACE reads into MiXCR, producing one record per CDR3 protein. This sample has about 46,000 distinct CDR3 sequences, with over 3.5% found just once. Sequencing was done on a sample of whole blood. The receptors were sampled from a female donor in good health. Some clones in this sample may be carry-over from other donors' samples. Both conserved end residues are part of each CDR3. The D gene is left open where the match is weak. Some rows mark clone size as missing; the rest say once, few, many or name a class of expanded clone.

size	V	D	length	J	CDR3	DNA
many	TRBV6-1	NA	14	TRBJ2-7	CASSERGRSYEQYF	TGTGCCAGCAGTGAAAGGGGTCGGTCCTACGAGCAGTACTTC
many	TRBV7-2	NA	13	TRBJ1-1	CASTTRRGTEAFF	TGTGCCAGCACCACCCGACGGGGGACTGAAGCTTTCTTT
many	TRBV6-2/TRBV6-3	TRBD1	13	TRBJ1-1	CASSSTGTGVAFF	TGTGCCAGCAGTTCTACCGGGACAGGGGTAGCTTTCTTT
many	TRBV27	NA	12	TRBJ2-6	CASGAGANVLTF	TGTGCCAGCGGAGCCGGGGCCAACGTCCTGACTTTC
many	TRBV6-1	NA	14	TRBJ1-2	CASTREGGWDGYTF	TGTGCCAGCACCCGGGAGGGAGGCTGGGATGGCTACACCTTC
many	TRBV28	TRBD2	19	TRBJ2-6	CASSSLRLAASSGANVLTF	TGTGCCAGCAGTTCCCTAAGACTAGCGGCATCCTCTGGGGCCAACGTCCTGACTTTC
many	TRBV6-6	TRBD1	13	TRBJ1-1	CASSLEQGAGAFF	TGTGCCAGCAGTTTAGAACAGGGGGCCGGAGCTTTCTTT
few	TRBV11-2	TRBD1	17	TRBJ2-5	CASSSGDRRQYQETQYF	TGTGCCAGCAGCTCTGGGGACAGGAGACAGTACCAAGAGACCCAGTACTTC
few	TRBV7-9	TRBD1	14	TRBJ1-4	CASGKTGANEKLFF	TGTGCCAGCGGAAAGACAGGGGCGAATGAAAAACTGTTTTTT
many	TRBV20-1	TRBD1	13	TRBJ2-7	CSAWDRGPYEQYF	TGCAGTGCTTGGGACAGGGGGCCCTACGAGCAGTACTTC
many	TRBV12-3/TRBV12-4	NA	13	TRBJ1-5	CASTGTRGQPQHF	TGTGCCAGCACCGGGACAAGGGGTCAGCCCCAGCATTTT
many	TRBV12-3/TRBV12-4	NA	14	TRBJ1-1	CASSLWGVNTEAFF	TGTGCCAGCAGTTTATGGGGGGTGAACACTGAAGCTTTCTTT
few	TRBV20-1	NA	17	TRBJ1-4	CSAREPGGTRSNEKLFF	TGCAGTGCTAGAGAGCCGGGGGGGACGAGAAGTAATGAAAAACTGTTTTTT
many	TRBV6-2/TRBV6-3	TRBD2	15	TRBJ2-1	CASSRTSGVYNEQFF	TGTGCCAGCAGTCGGACTAGCGGGGTCTACAATGAGCAGTTCTTC
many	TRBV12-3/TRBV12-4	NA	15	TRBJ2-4	CASTFPSGAKNIQYF	TGTGCCAGCACTTTCCCCTCGGGGGCCAAAAACATTCAGTACTTC
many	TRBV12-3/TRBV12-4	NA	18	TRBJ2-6	CASSFLVQGYSGANVLTF	TGTGCCAGCAGTTTCCTCGTACAGGGATACTCTGGGGCCAACGTCCTGACTTTC
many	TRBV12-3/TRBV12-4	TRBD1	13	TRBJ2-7	CASSFRGLDEQYF	TGTGCCAGCAGTTTCAGGGGGCTCGACGAGCAGTACTTC
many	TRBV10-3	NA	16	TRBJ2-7	CAISGAGGGPTYEQYF	TGTGCCATCAGTGGGGCAGGAGGAGGGCCTACCTACGAGCAGTACTTC
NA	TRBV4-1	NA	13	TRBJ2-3	CASMSRLEDTQYF	TGCGCCAGCATGTCCAGGTTAGAAGATACGCAGTATTTT
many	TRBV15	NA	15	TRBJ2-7	CATSKDPGGSYEQYF	TGTGCCACCAGCAAAGACCCAGGCGGATCCTACGAGCAGTACTTC
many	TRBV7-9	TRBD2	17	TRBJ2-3	CASSPPSASGGQDTQYF	TGTGCCAGCAGCCCCCCGTCGGCTAGCGGGGGGCAAGATACGCAGTATTTT
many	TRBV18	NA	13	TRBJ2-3	CASSSIGTDTQYF	TGTGCCAGCTCCTCAATTGGAACAGATACGCAGTATTTT
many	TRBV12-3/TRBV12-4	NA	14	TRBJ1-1	CASSFVFAWKEAFF	TGTGCCAGCAGTTTCGTTTTCGCCTGGAAGGAAGCTTTCTTT
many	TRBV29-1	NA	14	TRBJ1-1	CSAQVGGANTEAFF	TGCAGCGCCCAGGTCGGGGGAGCGAACACTGAAGCTTTCTTT